The 28 T cell receptor beta chains presented below share a single source sample, sequenced in a study of blood T cell repertoires in COVID-19. The protocol was immunoSEQ multiplex PCR, while the TCRdb copy is restricted to in-frame clones and leaves out a portion. Of 300,000 to 350,000 clones in the sample, 70% to 90% were seen once. Sequencing was done on a sample of PBMCs or T cells enriched from blood (not recorded which). These receptors originate from a man aged 25-45 years who had recovered from COVID-19.

The V and J genes are TRBV11-3 and TRBJ2-1; possibly TRBD1 for D (6 bases). CDR1 and CDR2 (germline): SGHNT, YENEEA. V was cut by 5 bases and J by 4 bases, with 15 bases left in between. This CDR3 comprises 15 residues. In DNA form, the CDR3 reads TGTGCCAGCAGCGCCTCCAGGGGCACATACAATGAGCAGTTCTTC. It yields the protein CASSASRGTYNEQFF.

CDR3 DNA sequence: TGTGCCAGCAGCTTTCTTGCCTTTAGCTCGGGGAACCAGCCCCAGCATTTT. It codes for CASSFLAFSSGNQPQHF. The J gene is TRBJ1-5, the V gene TRBV5-8; D unresolved. The germline V gene has CDR1 SGHTS and CDR2 YDEGEE. The V end was cut by 2 bases, the J end by 7 bases, with 22 bases between. The CDR3 spans 17 residues. Together with reference TRBV5-8 and TRBJ1-5, the CDR3 gives the full variable domain: EAGVTQSPTHLIKTRGQQATLRCSPISGHTSVYWYQQALGLGLQFLLWYDEGEERNRGNFPPRFSGRQFPNYSSELNVNALELEDSALYLCASSFLAFSSGNQPQHFGDGTRLSIL.

This chain connects TRBV3-1 (or the pseudogene TRBV3-2) to TRBJ1-2; 9 bases line up with TRBD1. There are 15 residues in the CDR3. With 0 bases clipped from V and 8 bases from J, the junction kept 7 bases outside the gene matches. Per the germline V gene, CDR1 is LGHDT and CDR2 is YNNKEL (reference sequence). The CDR3 region has the DNA TGTGCCAGCAGCCAAGAAACAGGGGGCCTCTGGGGCTACACCTTC. Amino acid sequence: CASSQETGGLWGYTF.

This clone has a handful of counts. The chain carries TRBV14 and TRBJ2-1; the D gene is possibly TRBD2 (5 bases). The CDR3 length is 15 residues. Germline CDR1 SGHDN, CDR2 FVKESK. Trimming left V 4 bases short and J 1 base short, with 11 bases between. The CDR3 spells CASSPVTGSYNEQFF. CDR3 sequence (DNA): TGTGCCAGCAGCCCAGTCACGGGATCCTACAATGAGCAGTTCTTC.

The J gene is TRBJ1-2, the V gene TRBV6-2 or TRBV6-3; D is ambiguous. The CDR3 consists of 13 residues. Trimming pared 3 bases from V and 9 bases from J, leaving 14 bases between. CDR1 and CDR2 from the germline V gene are MNHEY and SVGEGT. The CDR3 sequence is CASSYTRAGSYTF. CDR3 DNA: TGTGCCAGCAGTTATACACGGGCCGGGAGCTACACCTTC.

Points on this clone: One junction end does not reproduce the germline sequence, and a read error may be involved. This chain connects TRBV12-3 or TRBV12-4 to TRBJ1-5; 7 nucleotides line up with TRBD1. The CDR3 extends over 13 amino acids. The CDR3 region has the DNA TGTGCCAGCAGCCTCGGGACAGACCAGAACAATGCTTTT. Residues: CASSLGTDQNNAF.

The chain employs TRBV6-1 and TRBJ2-5, with D possibly matching TRBD2 (6 bases). With 2 bases removed from V and 8 bases from J, the gap between germline ends came to 15 bases. The CDR3 is 14 residues long. Germline lookup yields CDR1 MNHNS and CDR2 SASEGT. This chain's CDR3 is CASSELGRGVTQYF. The CDR3 nucleotides are TGTGCCAGCAGTGAATTAGGGCGGGGTGTTACCCAGTACTTC.

The chain links TRBV9 to TRBJ1-2; D unresolved. Per germline, CDR1 SGDLS and CDR2 YYNGEE. V dropped 2 bases and J dropped 5 bases, with 7 bases sitting between them. The CDR3 is 12 amino acids. CDR3 residues: CASSVPGYGYTF. The CDR3 region has the DNA TGTGCCAGCAGCGTTCCGGGTTATGGCTACACCTTC.

V usage is TRBV5-4 and J usage is TRBJ2-4; 10 positions match TRBD2. CDR1 is SGHNT, CDR2 YYREEE, per germline (reference sequence). The CDR3 contains 16 residues. Trimming cost V 0 bases and J 2 bases; bases outside gene matches: 2. The CDR3 region is CASSLERGGTKNIQYF. The CDR3 DNA reads TGTGCCAGCAGCTTGGAGCGGGGGGGGACCAAAAACATTCAGTACTTC.

This chain joins TRBV23-1 and TRBJ1-1; 10 positions match TRBD1. TRBV23-1 is an ORF for which the function is uncertain. V lost 7 bases, J lost 0 bases, and 8 bases stayed unmatched. The CDR3 has 16 amino acids. This CDR3 reads CASMTGGPYMNTEAFF. In nucleotides, the CDR3 is TGCGCCAGCATGACAGGGGGCCCCTACATGAACACTGAAGCTTTCTTT.

This rearrangement joins TRBV4-2 to TRBJ1-1; tentative D call: TRBD1 (6 bases). CDR1 is LGHNA, CDR2 YNFKEQ, per germline. Trimming pared 2 bases from V and 1 base from J, leaving 8 bases between. This CDR3 spans 14 amino acids. CDR3 amino acids: CASSQPDRNTEAFF. The CDR3 DNA sequence: TGTGCCAGCAGCCAACCGGACAGGAACACTGAAGCTTTCTTT.

The chain joins TRBV4-3 to TRBJ2-5; 8 bases are a match to TRBD2. The ends lost 0 bases at V and 5 bases at J; junction bases unmatched: 11. Per germline, CDR1 LGHNA and CDR2 YSLEER. This CDR3 is 17 amino acids long. The CDR3 sequence is CASSQEGGLSGDETQYF. As DNA, the CDR3 is TGCGCCAGCAGCCAAGAAGGAGGTCTTAGCGGGGATGAGACCCAGTACTTC.

The J gene is TRBJ2-7, the V gene TRBV5-6, with TRBD1 identical over 8 bases. V dropped 3 bases and J dropped 0; count of bases not matched to a gene: 14. This CDR3 is built from 18 residues. CDR1 and CDR2 from the germline V gene are SGHDT and YYEEEE. CDR3: CASSSDRGFLYSSYEQYF. CDR3 bases: TGTGCCAGCAGCTCCGACAGGGGTTTTCTCTATAGCTCCTACGAGCAGTACTTC.

This chain links TRBV10-3 with TRBJ2-5; 8 bases match TRBD2. CDR3 length: 14 amino acids. From germline, CDR1 is ENHRY and CDR2 SYGVKD. Trimming at V came to 6 bases and at J to 2 bases, leaving 5 bases not matched to a gene. DNA of the CDR3: TGTGCCATCAGCCCGTCGGGGGGGCAAGAGACCCAGTACTTC. It codes for CAISPSGGQETQYF.

This sequence joins TRBV30 and TRBJ2-7; D might be TRBD2 (5 bases). The V gene lost 3 bases and the J gene lost 4 bases, with 22 bases spanning the gap. CDR1 GTSNPN and CDR2 SVGIG come from the germline V gene (reference sequence). This CDR3 spans 16 amino acids. This CDR3 reads CAWRARWRSHKYEQYF. The CDR3 nucleotides read TGTGCCTGGAGGGCTAGGTGGAGGAGCCATAAGTACGAGCAGTACTTC.

J is TRBJ1-2 and V is TRBV6-5; tentative D call: TRBD1 (5 bases). Germline V gene lookup returns CDR1 MNHEY and CDR2 SVGAGI. The V end was cut by 6 bases, the J end by 8 bases, with 16 bases between. The CDR3 is made up of 13 amino acids. CDR3: CASSRGLLLGYTF. CDR3 bases: TGTGCCAGCAGCCGGGGACTGCTTCTCGGCTACACCTTC.

This sequence joins TRBV6-2 or TRBV6-3 and TRBJ2-7, with TRBD2 identical over 9 bases. CDR1 and CDR2 from the germline V gene are MNHEY and SVGEGT. The CDR3 is 14 residues long. Trimming removed 5 bases from V and 3 bases from J; junction bases left unmatched: 5. The CDR3 loop reads CASSHSGGHYEQYF. In nucleotides, the CDR3 is TGTGCCAGCAGTCACAGCGGGGGGCACTACGAGCAGTACTTC.

This chain connects TRBV5-1 to TRBJ1-6, with D possibly being TRBD1 (6 bases). The CDR3 sequence is 16 residues long. Germline CDR1 is SGHRS and CDR2 is YFSETQ. Trimming pared 1 base from V and 8 bases from J, leaving 16 bases between. The CDR3 DNA reads TGCGCCAGCAGCTTGAGCCAGGGGTCTGTTTATTCACCCCTCCACTTT. Translation gives CASSLSQGSVYSPLHF.

This clone has just one count. J is TRBJ1-2 and V is TRBV7-3, with D perhaps matching TRBD1 (5 bases). Trimming stripped 5 bases from V and 8 bases from J, with 15 bases between. The CDR3 totals 13 residues. Germline lookup yields CDR1 SGHTA and CDR2 FQGTGA. CDR3 coding DNA: TGTGCCAGCAGCCCTCAGTCGGGGGACGGCTACACCTTC. This encodes CASSPQSGDGYTF.

The chain employs TRBV5-8 and TRBJ1-5; 7 bases align to TRBD1. The CDR3 has 15 residues. V lost 3 bases to trimming and J lost 5 bases; unmatched junction nucleotides: 8. CDR1 is SGHTS, CDR2 YDEGEE, per germline. For the CDR3, the DNA is TGTGCCAGCAGCTGGGGGACAGTTTGGGATCAGCCCCAGCATTTT. This gives the protein CASSWGTVWDQPQHF.

The chain uses TRBV7-2 and TRBJ1-3; no reliable D call. CDR1 SGHTA and CDR2 FQGNSA come from the germline V gene. The CDR3 has 15 amino acids. The V gene lost 3 bases and the J gene lost 3 bases, with 12 bases spanning the gap. CDR3 in DNA: TGTGCCAGCAGCTTGGACCCGGGAGTTGGAAACACCATATATTTT. Its protein product is CASSLDPGVGNTIYF.

The rearrangement uses TRBV19 and TRBJ2-2; 13 bases fit TRBD2. V lost 7 bases, J lost 1 base, and 9 bases stayed unmatched. Germline V gene sequence: CDR1 LNHDA, CDR2 SQIVND (reference sequence). The CDR3 loop spans 18 amino acids. CDR3 DNA: TGTGCCAGTATCCCCGGGACTAGCGGGGCCATGAACACCGGGGAGCTGTTTTTT. Translated, it gives CASIPGTSGAMNTGELFF.

This chain connects TRBV5-1 to TRBJ2-7; 9 bases match TRBD2. There are 15 residues in the CDR3. Germline CDR1 reads SGHRS; CDR2 reads YFSETQ. V dropped 4 bases and J dropped 3; count of bases not matched to a gene: 8. CDR3 coding DNA: TGCGCCAGCAGCATAAGACTAGCGGAACGCTACGAGCAGTACTTC. The encoded protein is CASSIRLAERYEQYF. Full variable domain (outside the CDR3, taken from reference TRBV5-1 and TRBJ2-7): KAGVTQTPRYLIKTRGQQVTLSCSPISGHRSVSWYQQTPGQGLQFLFEYFSETQRNKGNFPGRFSGRQFSNSRSEMNVSTLELGDSALYLCASSIRLAERYEQYFGPGTRLTVT.

A few counts support this clone. The chain is built from TRBV27 and TRBJ1-2; 7 nucleotides agree with TRBD1. The CDR3 sequence is 13 residues long. V shed 5 bases, J shed 7 bases, and the junction held 7 bases outside the gene matches. The germline CDR1 and CDR2 sequences are MNHEY and SMNVEV (reference sequence). This chain's CDR3 is CASSIRQGAGYTF. In nucleotides, the CDR3 is TGTGCCAGCAGTATCAGACAGGGCGCTGGCTACACCTTC.

V and J are TRBV7-2 and TRBJ2-1; 7 nucleotides align to TRBD2. The CDR3 has 15 residues. Germline CDR1 SGHTA, CDR2 FQGNSA. V trimming: 2 bases; J trimming: 9 bases; junction bases outside the gene matches: 10. The CDR3 region is CASSLSPGTKGEQFF. CDR3 nucleotide sequence: TGTGCCAGCAGCTTATCACCAGGGACTAAGGGTGAGCAGTTCTTC.

This clone was observed a few times. This chain joins TRBV6-2 or TRBV6-3 and TRBJ1-2, with a possible D match to TRBD1 (5 bases). The CDR3 is made up of 19 amino acids. Germline CDR1 MNHEY, CDR2 SVGEGT. Trimming pared 2 bases from V and 1 base from J, leaving 23 bases between. The CDR3 DNA follows: TGTGCCAGCAGTTACGCCGCGAGAACAGGTATCGATCTTAACTATGGCTACACCTTC. It encodes CASSYAARTGIDLNYGYTF.

The rearrangement uses TRBV5-8 and TRBJ1-1; 8 bases are shared with TRBD1. The germline V gene encodes CDR1 SGHTS and CDR2 YDEGEE. This CDR3 spans 14 amino acids. V shed 1 base, J shed 4 bases, and the junction held 3 bases outside the gene matches. DNA of the CDR3: TGTGCCAGCAGCTTGAGAGGGACAGGCACTGAAGCTTTCTTT. It is translated as CASSLRGTGTEAFF.

This clone was detected only once. This rearrangement joins TRBV5-1 to TRBJ1-2, with 10 bases matching TRBD1. The germline V gene encodes CDR1 SGHRS and CDR2 YFSETQ. V lost 4 bases to trimming and J lost 4 bases; unmatched junction nucleotides: 10. The CDR3 sequence is 16 residues long. This CDR3 reads CASSSGTGEFIYGYTF. The DNA of the CDR3 is TGCGCCAGCAGCAGTGGGACAGGGGAGTTTATCTATGGCTACACCTTC.